This passage covers 13 T cell receptor beta chains from one sample sequenced in a study of T cells in women clearing cervical HPV infection. The data were produced by immunoSEQ multiplex PCR, yet TCRdb's version contains in-frame clones alone and is incomplete. The sample has more than 20,000 clones, and its top ten clones hold 9.5% to 10%. The sample comprised blood buffy coat. These receptors were obtained from a woman between 18 and 70 years old with a cervical HPV16 infection that either progressed to CIN3+ or cleared (not recorded which).

To note about this clone: The read ends 3 residues shy of where the CDR3 ends; the end is completed using the germline J gene. The chain uses TRBV13 and TRBJ2-6; no clear D. This CDR3 has 15 amino acids. Trimming removed 4 bases at V and 2 bases at J, with 9 bases between. CDR1 and CDR2 from the germline V gene are PRHDT and FYEKMQ (reference sequence). The CDR3 bases that were read are TGTGCCAGCAGCTCAACGGTGGCTGGGGCCAACGTC. Protein product: CASSSTVAGANV. The whole CDR3 sequence is CASSSTVAGANVLTF. Supplemented by reference TRBV13 and TRBJ2-6, the full variable domain reads AAGVIQSPRHLIKEKRETATLKCYPIPRHDTVYWYQQGPGQDPQFLISFYEKMQSDKGSIPDRFSAQQFSDYHSELNMSSLELGDSALYFCASSSTVAGANVLTFGAGSRLTVL.

CDR3 bases read: TGCGCCAGCAGCCAAGGGGGCCAATTGGGATACGAG. Its translation is CASSQGGQLGYE. The whole CDR3 protein is CASSQGGQLGYEQYF. V usage is TRBV4-1 and J usage is TRBJ2-7; D perhaps matches TRBD1 (5 bases). The read finishes 3 residues shy of the CDR3 end, and the germline J gene is used to complete it. The CDR3 runs 15 residues. Germline CDR1 is MGHRA and CDR2 is YSYEKL. The germline V and J ends were trimmed by 1 base and 4 bases, with 14 bases remaining between them.

To note about this clone: The CDR3 is cut off 3 residues early in the read; its end comes from the germline J gene. The rearrangement links TRBV19 to TRBJ1-2; possibly TRBD1 for D (5 bases). This CDR3 contains 13 residues. V was shortened by 8 bases and J by 2 bases, with 12 bases between the two germline ends. In germline, CDR1 is LNHDA, CDR2 SQIVND (reference sequence). CDR3 DNA, as far as it was read: TGTGCCAGTTCAGTCGGGGGAAACTATGGC. Translated: CASSVGGNYG. The full CDR3 protein reads CASSVGGNYGYTF.

The CDR3 is CASSWATGDNYGYTF. The part of the CDR3 DNA that was read is TGTGCCAGCAGCTGGGCGACAGGGGATAACTATGGC. This rearrangement joins TRBV11-2 to TRBJ1-2; TRBD1 matches at 8 bases. The CDR3 end falls 3 residues outside the read, so it is completed with the germline J gene. V shed 4 bases and J 1 base; nucleotides not matched to a gene: 5. CDR1 SGHAT and CDR2 FQNNGV come from the germline V gene. The CDR3 has 15 amino acids.

On this clone: The read terminates 3 residues ahead of where the CDR3 ends, so the germline J gene completes it. This chain joins TRBV30 and TRBJ2-3, with no clear D. V gave up 2 bases and J gave up 4 bases, with 7 bases separating them. CDR1 and CDR2 (germline): GTSNPN, SVGIG (reference sequence). This CDR3 comprises 12 residues. Incomplete CDR3 DNA: TGTGCCTGGAGTTGGGCACCAGATACG. This encodes CAWSWAPDT. In full, the CDR3 reads CAWSWAPDTQYF.

For this clone: Sequencing ends 3 residues short of the CDR3 end; the germline J gene provides the rest. The chain carries TRBV27 and TRBJ1-6; D is undetermined. Trimming left V 7 bases short and J 5 bases short, with 9 bases between. The CDR3 sequence is 13 residues long. Germline V lookup: CDR1 MNHEY, CDR2 SMNVEV (reference sequence). CDR3 protein: CASTSLNNSPLHF. CDR3 DNA, as far as it was read: TGTGCCAGCACCTCCCTAAATAATTCACCC.

About this clone: The read ends 3 residues before the CDR3 terminus; that terminus is restored from the germline J gene. The rearrangement uses TRBV2 and TRBJ2-3; no definite D call. The V and J ends lost 7 bases and 0 bases respectively, with 5 bases between them. Germline V gives CDR1 SNHLY, CDR2 FYNNEI. The CDR3 has 12 amino acids. The CDR3 bases that were read are TGTGCCAGCAATCCTAGCACAGATACG. It translates to CASNPSTDT. The full-length CDR3 reads as CASNPSTDTQYF.

A word on this clone: The read is 3 residues too short to cover the CDR3 end, so that end is filled in from the germline J gene. The chain joins TRBV20-1 to TRBJ2-3; D not certain. The CDR3 contains 12 residues. CDR1 DFQATT and CDR2 SNEGSKA come from the germline V gene (reference sequence). V was cut by 3 bases and J by 1 base, with 5 bases left in between. The covered CDR3 bases are TGCAGTGCTAGGCCAGGCACAGATACG. The encoded protein is CSARPGTDT. From start to end, the CDR3 is CSARPGTDTQYF.

Remarks on this clone: The read terminates 3 residues ahead of where the CDR3 ends, so the germline J gene completes it. The V and J genes are TRBV5-1 and TRBJ1-1, with a weak D call TRBD1 (5 bases). CDR1 SGHRS and CDR2 YFSETQ come from the germline V gene. Trimming shortened V by 2 bases and J by 3 bases, and 14 bases separated the two germline ends. The CDR3 has 15 residues. The DNA read from the CDR3 is TGCGCCAGCAGCTTATCTTTAGGGGCGGACACTGAA. Translated: CASSLSLGADTE. The CDR3, in full, reads CASSLSLGADTEAFF.

Comments on this clone: The DNA ends 3 residues before the CDR3 does, and the rest of the CDR3 is filled in from the germline J gene. This sequence joins TRBV19 and TRBJ2-1, with 11 bases identical to TRBD2. V was pared by 6 bases and J by 6 bases, with 7 bases of the junction left unmatched. Germline V gene sequence: CDR1 LNHDA, CDR2 SQIVND (reference sequence). This CDR3 is 15 amino acids long. CDR3 sequence: CASRSPSGRSNEQFF. CDR3 DNA (partial): TGTGCCAGTAGATCCCCTAGCGGGAGGTCCAATGAG.

About this clone: Germline and junction disagree at one end, which may indicate a read error. The CDR3 extends 3 residues past the end of the read, so its final part is completed from the germline J gene. This chain uses TRBV7-7 with TRBJ2-5; the match to TRBD1 covers 10 bases. The CDR3 has 16 residues. Germline-derived CDR1 and CDR2 are SSHAT and FNYEAQ (reference sequence). The sequenced part of the CDR3 DNA is TGTGCTAGCAGCTTAAAGTGGGGACAGGGGCGTGAGACC. Protein sequence: CASSLKWGQGRET. The whole CDR3 sequence reads CASSLKWGQGRETQYF. The variable domain in full, with the rest retrieved from reference TRBV7-7 and TRBJ2-5, is GAGVSQSPRYKVTKRGQDVTLRCDPISSHATLYWYQQALGQGPEFLTYFNYEAQPDKSGLPSDRFSAERPEGSISTLTIQRTEQRDSAMYRCASSLKWGQGRETQYFGPGTRLLVL.

CDR3 in amino acids: CASSDFRTGATNEKLFF. Partial CDR3 DNA: TGTGCCAGCAGTGACTTCCGGACAGGTGCAACTAATGAAAAA. The chain combines TRBV6-4 with TRBJ1-4, with 7 bases matching TRBD1. The read gets to within 3 residues of the CDR3 end, and the germline J gene fills in the rest. This CDR3 is built from 17 residues. J was trimmed by 0 bases and V by 1 base; bases with no gene match: 5. Per germline, CDR1 MRHNA and CDR2 SNTAGT.

As to this clone: The observed sequence ends 3 residues before the CDR3 terminus, with the missing tail filled in from the germline J gene. V usage is TRBV2 and J usage is TRBJ2-3; D might be TRBD1 (5 bases). Trimming stripped 1 base from V and 1 base from J, with 6 bases between. The CDR3 spans 14 residues. Germline V lookup: CDR1 SNHLY, CDR2 FYNNEI. The DNA read from the CDR3 is TGTGCCAGCAGTGAAGAGGGGCGCACAGATACG. Its translation is CASSEEGRTDT. The full-length CDR3 reads as CASSEEGRTDTQYF.